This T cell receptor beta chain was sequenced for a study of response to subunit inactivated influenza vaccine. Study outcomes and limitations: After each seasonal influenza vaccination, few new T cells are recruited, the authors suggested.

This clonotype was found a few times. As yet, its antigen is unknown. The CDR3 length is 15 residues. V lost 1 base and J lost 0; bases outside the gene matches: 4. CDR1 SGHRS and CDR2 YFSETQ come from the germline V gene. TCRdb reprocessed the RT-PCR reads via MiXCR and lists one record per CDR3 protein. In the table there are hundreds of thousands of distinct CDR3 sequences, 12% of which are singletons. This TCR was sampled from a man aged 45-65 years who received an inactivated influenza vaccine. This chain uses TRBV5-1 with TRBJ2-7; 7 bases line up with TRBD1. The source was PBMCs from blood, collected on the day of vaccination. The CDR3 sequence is CASSLRGGPSYEQYF. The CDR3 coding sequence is TGCGCCAGCAGCTTGCGAGGGGGCCCCTCCTACGAGCAGTACTTC.